The next 18 T cell receptor beta chains were all read from a single sample in a study of Graves' ophthalmopathy and Graves' hyperthyroidism. TCR beta CDR3 amplification used RNA transcripts. RT-PCR with HTBI primers came first, then second-round multiplex PCR. A single record per CDR3 protein comes from TCRdb applying MiXCR to the multiplex PCR reads. The sample lists 500,000 to 800,000 distinct CDR3 sequences, just over 40% occurring once. The specimen was peripheral blood. The receptors here all came from an adult man with Graves' ophthalmopathy.

This clonotype was observed at least ten times. For the CDR3, the DNA is TGTGCCAGCAGTGGACGGGTTGCAACCTACGAGCAGTACTTC. As protein: CASSGRVATYEQYF. This chain joins TRBV25-1 and TRBJ2-7; D uncertain. Trimming took off 4 bases at V and 2 bases at J, with 12 bases between the two ends. Germline V gene lookup returns CDR1 MGHDK and CDR2 SYGVNS. The CDR3 consists of 14 residues.

In this sample, this clonotype turned up many times. The chain has TRBV9 and TRBJ2-7; possible D gene TRBD1, 5 bases. Germline-derived CDR1 and CDR2 are SGDLS and YYNGEE. CDR3 length: 14 amino acids. With 0 bases removed from V and 2 bases from J, the gap between germline ends came to 9 bases. In nucleotides, the CDR3 is TGTGCCAGCAGCGTAGTAGACAGCCCCTACGAGCAGTACTTC. This translates into CASSVVDSPYEQYF.

This clonotype appeared a few times. This chain uses TRBV20-1 with TRBJ2-7, with D possibly matching TRBD1 (6 bases). This CDR3 spans 15 amino acids. The V gene lost 2 bases and the J gene lost 5 bases, with 19 bases spanning the gap. Germline lookup yields CDR1 DFQATT and CDR2 SNEGSKA (reference sequence). The CDR3 DNA sequence: TGCAGTGCTAGACCTCGGGACACAGTTATCGACGAGCAGTACTTC. Translation: CSARPRDTVIDEQYF.

This clonotype occurred many times. V usage is TRBV29-1 and J usage is TRBJ1-2, with no clear D. V lost 3 bases to trimming and J lost 7 bases, with 15 bases between them. CDR1 is SQVTM and CDR2 is ANQGSEA in the germline V gene. This CDR3 has 13 amino acids. The CDR3 DNA reads TGCAGCGTTGAGGTGGGCATCGTGGGTGGCTACACCTTC. Its protein is CSVEVGIVGGYTF.

This chain connects TRBV7-9 to TRBJ2-7, with D maybe TRBD1 (5 bases). Germline V gene lookup returns CDR1 SEHNR and CDR2 FQNEAQ (reference sequence). The V and J ends lost 2 bases and 13 bases respectively, with 12 bases between them. CDR3 size: 11 residues. The CDR3 region has the DNA TGTGCCAGCAGCTTACAACAGGTCATTTACTTC. Protein sequence: CASSLQQVIYF.

This rearrangement joins TRBV10-2 to TRBJ2-5, with D unclear. Deletions cut 2 bases from V and 6 bases from J, with 7 bases between. CDR1 WSHSY and CDR2 SAAADI come from the germline V gene. This CDR3 is 12 amino acids long. The CDR3 sequence is CASSEPEQTQYF. The CDR3 nucleotides read TGCGCCAGCAGTGAGCCTGAACAGACCCAGTACTTC.

This clonotype was detected only a few times. A read error is possible here, since a much larger clone lies one base away. The CDR3 spells CASSQDRETGELFF. The CDR3 nucleotides read TGTGCCAGCAGCCAAGACAGGGAAACCGGGGAGCTGTTTTTT. The V call is TRBV7-3, the J call TRBJ2-2; TRBD1 matches at 7 bases. The CDR3 has 14 amino acids. Germline trimming cut 5 bases from V and 5 bases from J; bases unmatched to any gene: 5. The germline V gene encodes CDR1 SGHTA and CDR2 FQGTGA. Combining the CDR3 with reference TRBV7-3 and TRBJ2-2 gives the whole variable domain GAGVSQTPSNKVTEKGKYVELRCDPISGHTALYWYRQSLGQGPEFLIYFQGTGAADDSGLPNDRFFAVRPEGSVSTLKIQRTERGDSAVYLCASSQDRETGELFFGEGSRLTVL.

This clonotype was counted at least ten times. The genes are TRBV20-1 and TRBJ2-7; 7 bases map to TRBD2. V lost 4 bases and J lost 4; bases outside the gene matches: 7. Germline CDR1 and CDR2: DFQATT and SNEGSKA (reference sequence). The CDR3 loop spans 13 amino acids. CDR3: CSANWREPYEQYF. The DNA for the CDR3 is TGCAGTGCTAACTGGCGGGAGCCGTACGAGCAGTACTTC.

This chain connects TRBV29-1 to TRBJ1-2, with D uncertain. This CDR3 comprises 10 residues. Germline assignment: CDR1 SQVTM and CDR2 ANQGSEA. The V end was cut by 8 bases, the J end by 7 bases, with 11 bases between. This chain's CDR3 is CSQERSGYTF. CDR3 nucleotides: TGCAGCCAAGAGAGGTCTGGCTACACCTTC.

This clonotype was detected only a few times. J is TRBJ2-2 and V is TRBV20-1; 7 bases agree with TRBD1. The CDR3 spans 15 residues. V was clipped by 4 bases and J by 5 bases; unmatched bases: 10. Germline lookup yields CDR1 DFQATT and CDR2 SNEGSKA (reference sequence). As DNA, the CDR3 is TGCAGTGCTACCCCGCACGGGACAGTTACCGGGGAGCTGTTTTTT. Its protein product is CSATPHGTVTGELFF.

On this clonotype: A read error may account for a junction end that differs from germline. This sequence joins TRBV7-9 and TRBJ1-2; D is ambiguous. The CDR3 runs to 13 residues. Germline loops: CDR1 SEHNR, CDR2 FQNEAQ (reference sequence). In nucleotides, the CDR3 is TGCGCCAGCAGCTTGGTTGGGAGTGGAGGCTACACCTTC. It encodes CASSLVGSGGYTF.

This clonotype was recorded at least ten times. The chain couples TRBV7-3 to TRBJ1-4; weak D call: TRBD1 (5 bases). V lost 3 bases and J lost 8, with 10 bases in between. The CDR3 is made up of 13 amino acids. Germline assignment: CDR1 SGHTA and CDR2 FQGTGA. The CDR3 protein is CASSFPGGEKLFF. The CDR3 DNA follows: TGTGCCAGCAGCTTCCCCGGGGGAGAAAAACTGTTTTTT. The variable domain in full, completed from reference TRBV7-3 and TRBJ1-4, reads GAGVSQTPSNKVTEKGKYVELRCDPISGHTALYWYRQSLGQGPEFLIYFQGTGAADDSGLPNDRFFAVRPEGSVSTLKIQRTERGDSAVYLCASSFPGGEKLFFGSGTQLSVL.

The chain combines TRBV7-9 with TRBJ2-3, with TRBD2 identical over 7 bases. V was clipped by 9 bases and J by 1 base; unmatched bases: 7. The CDR3 has 14 residues. CDR1 is SEHNR, CDR2 FQNEAQ, per germline (reference sequence). CDR3 residues: CASREAGGTDTQYF. The DNA of the CDR3 is TGTGCCAGTCGAGAGGCGGGGGGCACAGATACGCAGTATTTT.

The V and J genes are TRBV12-3 or TRBV12-4 and TRBJ1-2; 9 nucleotides match TRBD1. This CDR3 is built from 16 residues. The junction had 12 bases not matched to a gene; V was cut back by 5 bases and J by 5 bases. CDR3 region: CASSKIQGARLYGYTF. The CDR3, as DNA: TGTGCCAGCAGTAAAATACAGGGGGCGCGTCTTTATGGCTACACCTTC.

About this clonotype: One end of the junction does not line up with germline, which may come from a read error. The V call is TRBV10-2, the J call TRBJ1-1; 9 bases are shared with TRBD1. Germline assignment: CDR1 WSHSY and CDR2 SAAADI. The CDR3 sequence is 15 residues long. As DNA, the CDR3 is TGTGCCGGCAGCCAGAACGGACAGGGGAACCCTGAAGCTTTCTTT. Its protein product is CAGSQNGQGNPEAFF.

The genes are TRBV10-2 and TRBJ2-5; the D call may be TRBD1 or TRBD2 (5 bases each). The J call could be wrong; TRBJ2-7 is a better fit for the DNA end. The CDR3 loop spans 14 amino acids. Germline loops: CDR1 WSHSY, CDR2 SAAADI. CDR3 residues: CASSEGLGDYEQYF. CDR3 nucleotides: TGCGCCAGCAGTGAAGGCTTGGGGGATTACGAGCAGTACTTC.

The V and J genes are TRBV20-1 and TRBJ1-3; perhaps TRBD1 as D (6 bases). CDR1 DFQATT and CDR2 SNEGSKA come from the germline V gene (reference sequence). Deletions cut 4 bases from V and 0 bases from J, with 10 bases between. The CDR3 sequence is 14 residues long. CDR3 protein: CSATDRPSGNTIYF. The CDR3 coding sequence is TGCAGTGCTACCGACAGGCCCTCTGGAAACACCATATATTTT.

In this sample, this clonotype turned up many times. The chain combines TRBV11-2 with TRBJ1-4; possible D gene TRBD1, 5 bases. Germline V gives CDR1 SGHAT, CDR2 FQNNGV. The ends were cut back, 1 base at V and 0 bases at J, with 6 bases in the middle. The CDR3 runs to 15 residues. CDR3 sequence reads: CASSLGQSTNEKLFF. CDR3 sequence (DNA): TGTGCCAGCAGCTTAGGACAGTCAACTAATGAAAAACTGTTTTTT.